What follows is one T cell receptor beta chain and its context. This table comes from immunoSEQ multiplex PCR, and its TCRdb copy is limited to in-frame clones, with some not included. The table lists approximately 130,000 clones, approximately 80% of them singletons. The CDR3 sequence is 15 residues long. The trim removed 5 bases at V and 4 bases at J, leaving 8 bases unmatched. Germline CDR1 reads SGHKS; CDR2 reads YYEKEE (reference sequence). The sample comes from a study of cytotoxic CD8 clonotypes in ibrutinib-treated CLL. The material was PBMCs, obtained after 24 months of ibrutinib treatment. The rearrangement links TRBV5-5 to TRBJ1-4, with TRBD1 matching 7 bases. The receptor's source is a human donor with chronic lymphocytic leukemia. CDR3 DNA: TGTGCCAGCAGACGAGAACAGGGGCTTAATGAAAAACTGTTTTTT. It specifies CASRREQGLNEKLFF.